The 7 T cell receptor beta chains listed next were all sequenced from one sample in a study of blood T cell repertoires in COVID-19. Measured with immunoSEQ multiplex PCR; TCRdb has only the in-frame clones, and not every one. The sample consists of 80,000 or so clones, approximately 78% of them appearing once. The sequenced sample was peripheral blood. The receptors here all came from a woman aged 55-69 years with acute or convalescent COVID-19.

The V and J genes are TRBV6-6 and TRBJ2-6; D uncertain. V was pared by 2 bases and J by 0 bases, with 8 bases between. CDR3 length: 16 residues. The germline V gene has CDR1 MNHNY and CDR2 SVGAGI (reference sequence). In DNA form, the CDR3 reads TGTGCCAGCAGTTACCTTGCCAGCTCTGGGGCCAACGTCCTGACTTTC. This translates into CASSYLASSGANVLTF.

V gene TRBV7-8 combines with J gene TRBJ1-2; possible D gene TRBD1, 6 bases. Trimming cost V 5 bases and J 7 bases, with 11 bases left between them. Germline CDR1 and CDR2: SGHVS and FQNEAQ. This CDR3 contains 12 residues. CDR3: CASSGRTVGYTF. CDR3 DNA: TGTGCCAGCAGCGGTCGGACAGTTGGCTACACCTTC.

This clone was counted only a few times. The same CDR3 also results from other DNA sequences found in this sample. V is TRBV19 and J is TRBJ1-1, with D perhaps TRBD1 (6 bases). The CDR3 totals 13 residues. From germline, CDR1 is LNHDA and CDR2 SQIVND (reference sequence). Trimming stripped 5 bases from V and 1 base from J, with 8 bases between. The DNA of the CDR3 is TGTGCCAGTAGTGTCAGGGGGAACACTGAAGCTTTCTTT. It translates to CASSVRGNTEAFF.

V and J are TRBV24-1 and TRBJ1-5, with TRBD1 matching over 7 bases. Trimming took 4 bases from V and 7 from J; bases not matched to a gene: 9. This CDR3 comprises 15 residues. Looked up from germline, CDR1 is KGHDR and CDR2 is SFDVKD. The CDR3 is CATSDTTGRKQPQHF. The CDR3 DNA reads as TGTGCCACCAGTGACACGACAGGGCGAAAACAGCCCCAGCATTTT.

The rearrangement uses TRBV19 and TRBJ1-4, with a tentative D call TRBD1 (6 bases). CDR3 size: 14 residues. The germline V gene has CDR1 LNHDA and CDR2 SQIVND (reference sequence). The V end was cut by 6 bases, the J end by 5 bases, with 13 bases between. The CDR3 protein is CASRRTAPNEKLFF. The CDR3 DNA sequence: TGTGCCAGTAGAAGGACAGCCCCCAATGAAAAACTGTTTTTT.

This chain joins TRBV5-5 and TRBJ2-7, with D tentatively TRBD1 (6 bases). The CDR3 has 12 amino acids. Deletions cut 4 bases from V and 3 bases from J, with 8 bases between. The germline gives CDR1 SGHKS, CDR2 YYEKEE (reference sequence). The CDR3 region is CASSTTGYEQYF. In DNA form, the CDR3 reads TGTGCCAGCAGCACGACAGGCTACGAGCAGTACTTC. The full variable domain, completed using reference TRBV5-5 and TRBJ2-7, is DAGVTQSPTHLIKTRGQQVTLRCSPISGHKSVSWYQQVLGQGPQFIFQYYEKEERGRGNFPDRFSARQFPNYSSELNVNALLLGDSALYLCASSTTGYEQYFGPGTRLTVT.

The chain joins TRBV6-2 or TRBV6-3 to TRBJ2-3, with a possible D match to TRBD1 (5 bases). The CDR3 covers 17 residues. Trimming pared 2 bases from V and 5 bases from J, leaving 20 bases between. Per germline, CDR1 MNHEY and CDR2 SVGEGT. In DNA form, the CDR3 reads TGTGCCAGCAGTTACGCCCCCAGGGCCGGGCATGGAGATACGCAGTATTTT. Its translation is CASSYAPRAGHGDTQYF.